The rows below give T cell receptor beta chains drawn from one sample of a study of T-cell memory formation after mild COVID-19. In TCRdb, the 5' RACE reads were re-called with MiXCR into one record per CDR3 protein. The data show roughly 250,000 distinct CDR3 sequences, around 15% seen once. The sample taken for sequencing was PBMCs or a T cell subset sorted from them (not recorded which). These receptor sequences come from a man aged 18 to 29 who had mild COVID-19 (a few samples of this study predate the infection). Cell type and time point are not known. Both conserved end residues are part of each CDR3. A D gene is named only where the DNA matches it firmly. Clone size is given for some rows only: seen once, a few or many times, or a class if the clone is expanded.

-,-,TRBJ2-1,TRBV18,TGTGCCAGCTCACGGATTCCGAGCTCCTACAATGAGCAGTTCTTC,CASSRIPSSYNEQFF
many,TRBD2,TRBJ2-5,TRBV5-4,TGTGCCAGCAGCGTTGTCCTAGCGGGACAAGAGACCCAGTACTTC,CASSVVLAGQETQYF
few,-,TRBJ1-5,TRBV20-1,TGCAGTGCTAGTTTCCCCGAGGGACGCCTGGGGGATCAGCCCCAGCATTTT,CSASFPEGRLGDQPQHF
few,TRBD1,TRBJ1-1,TRBV7-9,TGTGCCAGCAGCTCGAGGACAGGGGGGGACACTGAAGCTTTCTTT,CASSSRTGGDTEAFF
-,-,TRBJ1-6,TRBV3-1,TGTGCCAGCAGCCCCAGCGGAAATTCACCCCTCCACTTT,CASSPSGNSPLHF
-,TRBD1,TRBJ2-4,TRBV5-1,TGCGCCAGCAGTCACGACCCCGGGACAGGGGGCTTCTTAGCCAAAAACATTCAGTACTTC,CASSHDPGTGGFLAKNIQYF
-,TRBD2,TRBJ2-2,TRBV12-3/TRBV12-4,TGTGCCAGCAGCCGACTAGCGGGGGGGCCGGGCACCGGGGAGCTGTTTTTT,CASSRLAGGPGTGELFF
few,-,TRBJ1-3,TRBV7-2,TGTGCCAGCAGCTTAAGTCCCCTGGGCTTCTCTGGAAACACCATATATTTT,CASSLSPLGFSGNTIYF
few,-,TRBJ1-2,TRBV30,TGTGCCTGGAGTGGTACAGGGAAATATGGCTACACCTTC,CAWSGTGKYGYTF
-,-,TRBJ1-2,TRBV2,TGTGCCAGCAGGGGACTCAACTATGGCTACACCTTC,CASRGLNYGYTF
-,TRBD1,TRBJ1-6,TRBV2,TGTGCAAGCAATTTCGGACAGGGTAATAATTCACCCCTCCACTTT,CASNFGQGNNSPLHF
few,TRBD2,TRBJ2-5,TRBV29-1,TGCAGCGTTGCGGCTAGCGGGGGGGATTTGAGTTGGGAGACCCAGTACTTC,CSVAASGGDLSWETQYF
-,-,TRBJ1-5,TRBV5-1,TGCGCCAGCAGCCTTCAGGGAGGGCGCAATCAGCCCCAGCATTTT,CASSLQGGRNQPQHF
many,-,TRBJ2-1,TRBV6-2/TRBV6-3,TGTGCCAGCAGCAAATATCCGGGACCTACCCATTACAATGAGCAGTTCTTC,CASSKYPGPTHYNEQFF
few,-,TRBJ2-2,TRBV20-1,TGCAGTGCTAGAGATGCCAGGGTGGGCACCGGGGAGCTGTTTTTT,CSARDARVGTGELFF
-,-,TRBJ2-6,TRBV5-1,TGCGCCAGCAGCTCGCCTAAGGGCAGAGCTGGGGCCAACGTCCTGACTTTC,CASSSPKGRAGANVLTF
-,-,TRBJ1-1,TRBV4-3,TGCGCCAGCAGCCAAGGGATGACTGACGAAGCTTTCTTT,CASSQGMTDEAFF
-,-,TRBJ1-1,TRBV6-5,TGTGCCAGCAGTTACTCTTCAGGGTTGGCCACTGAAGCTTTCTTT,CASSYSSGLATEAFF
few,-,TRBJ2-5,TRBV5-6,TGTGCCAGCAGCTTGGGATTTCGGTCAGGCCAAGAGACCCAGTACTTC,CASSLGFRSGQETQYF
many,-,TRBJ2-6,TRBV12-3/TRBV12-4,TGTGCCAGCAGTTTACTCTCTGGGGCCAACGTCCTGACTTTC,CASSLLSGANVLTF
-,-,TRBJ1-5,TRBV28,TGTGCGAGCGGGGGGGTCGATCAGCCCCAGCATTTT,CASGGVDQPQHF
-,-,TRBJ2-5,TRBV19,TGTGCCAGTAGTATCCAGGGGGAGACCCAGTACTTC,CASSIQGETQYF
-,TRBD1,TRBJ1-4,TRBV7-2,TGTGCCAGCAGCCACCAGGGGGGTCGCGAAAAACTGTTTTTT,CASSHQGGREKLFF
few,TRBD2,TRBJ2-7,TRBV4-2,TGTGCCAGCAGCCAAGATGGGCTAGCGGGGGCTTCCACCCTCGCCTACGAGCAGTACTTC,CASSQDGLAGASTLAYEQYF
few,-,TRBJ2-5,TRBV28,TGTGCCAGCAGACTCTCGGCGGGGGAGACCCAGTACTTC,CASRLSAGETQYF
few,-,TRBJ1-3,TRBV20-1,TGCAGTGCTAGAGTAGTGAACTCTGGAAACACCATATATTTT,CSARVVNSGNTIYF
-,-,TRBJ2-3,TRBV20-1,TGCAGTGCTAGAGATTGGCGTTCAGATACGCAGTATTTT,CSARDWRSDTQYF
few,-,TRBJ1-2,TRBV19,TGTGCCAGTAGAGGACAGATCTATGGCTACACCTTC,CASRGQIYGYTF
many,-,TRBJ1-1,TRBV7-2,TGTGCCAGCAGTTTACAGGGGAACACTGAAGCTTTCTTT,CASSLQGNTEAFF
few,-,TRBJ2-1,TRBV11-2,TGTGCCAGCAGCAGGGTCTCCTACAATGAGCAGTTCTTC,CASSRVSYNEQFF
few,-,TRBJ1-1,TRBV7-9,TGTGCCAGCAGCTCCCGCGTAAGTGTCGCTGAAGCTTTCTTT,CASSSRVSVAEAFF
few,-,TRBJ2-5,TRBV5-1,TGCGCCAGCAGCTTGGAGTTGGGCAGGGGAGCGGAGACCCAGTACTTC,CASSLELGRGAETQYF
-,-,TRBJ1-6,TRBV7-9,TGTGCCAGCAGCGGGACAACCGATAATTCACCCCTCCACTTT,CASSGTTDNSPLHF
few,TRBD2,TRBJ2-3,TRBV24-1,TGTGCCACCAGTGGAGGCGGCGCGGGGGGGATAGATACGCAGTATTTT,CATSGGGAGGIDTQYF
many,TRBD1,TRBJ1-1,TRBV19,TGTGCCAGTAGTATAGCCGGACAGGGAAAAGCTTTCTTT,CASSIAGQGKAFF
-,TRBD1,TRBJ1-1,TRBV5-1,TGCGCCAGCAGCCCACAGACAGGGGTCAGTGAAGCTTTCTTT,CASSPQTGVSEAFF
-,-,TRBJ2-2,TRBV7-9,TGTGCCAGCAGCTTAAACGGGGCAGACACCGGGGAGCTGTTTTTT,CASSLNGADTGELFF
few,-,TRBJ2-2,TRBV2,TGTGCCAGCACTGGCTTCCGGAACACCGGGGAGCTGTTTTTT,CASTGFRNTGELFF
-,TRBD2,TRBJ2-7,TRBV7-2,TGTGCCAGCAGCTTATCACTGGGGAGGGCCTACGAGCAGTACTTC,CASSLSLGRAYEQYF
many,TRBD1,TRBJ2-2,TRBV5-1,TGCGCCAGCAGCTTGGGACAGGGGCACACCGGGGAGCTGTTTTTT,CASSLGQGHTGELFF
few,-,TRBJ1-4,TRBV4-1,TGCGCCAGCAGCCAAAACGATGAAAAACTGTTTTTT,CASSQNDEKLFF
-,-,TRBJ2-3,TRBV5-4,TGTGCCAGCAGCTTGTTCGGTGCGGATACGCAGTATTTT,CASSLFGADTQYF
-,-,TRBJ1-6,TRBV4-3,TGCGCCAGATACGAGGACGGAGGAAAGAAAGTCCTCCACTTT,CARYEDGGKKVLHF
few,-,TRBJ1-4,TRBV7-9,TGTGCCAGCAGCTGGGGAAGAAATGAAAAACTGTTTTTT,CASSWGRNEKLFF
-,-,TRBJ2-7,TRBV7-2,TGTGCCAGCAGCTTAGGGCCCGGGGAGCAGTACTTC,CASSLGPGEQYF
-,-,TRBJ2-5,TRBV3-1,TGTGCCAGCAGCCCCGGGCATAAGGCGGGGACCCAGTACTTC,CASSPGHKAGTQYF
few,TRBD1,TRBJ2-7,TRBV30,TGTGCCTGGAGGACGACAGGGGGCTCCTACGAGCAGTACTTC,CAWRTTGGSYEQYF
-,-,TRBJ2-1,TRBV7-2,TGTGCCAGCAGGCGGAGGGGGGACCACTACAATGAGCAGTTCTTC,CASRRRGDHYNEQFF
few,TRBD1,TRBJ1-1,TRBV12-3/TRBV12-4,TGTGCCAGCAGCTTGGTTAGGGACAGGGGTGCTTTCTTT,CASSLVRDRGAFF
-,TRBD2,TRBJ2-7,TRBV20-1,TGCAGTGCTAGCGAGACCGGGAGGAGTGAGCAGTACTTC,CSASETGRSEQYF
few,-,TRBJ1-5,TRBV5-1,TGCGCCAGCAGCTTGCCAAGACCGGTCGATCAGCCCCAGCATTTT,CASSLPRPVDQPQHF
few,-,TRBJ1-4,TRBV12-3/TRBV12-4,TGTGCCAGCAGTTTTAAACAGCCTGGGGGTGAAAAACTGTTTTTT,CASSFKQPGGEKLFF
-,TRBD1,TRBJ2-5,TRBV18,TGTGCCAGCTCACCTAGGACAGGGATCCAAGAGACCCAGTACTTC,CASSPRTGIQETQYF
few,TRBD1,TRBJ1-4,TRBV4-1,TGCGCCAGCAGTCGCCGGGACAGGGGGCCGGTAAATGAAAAACTGTTTTTT,CASSRRDRGPVNEKLFF